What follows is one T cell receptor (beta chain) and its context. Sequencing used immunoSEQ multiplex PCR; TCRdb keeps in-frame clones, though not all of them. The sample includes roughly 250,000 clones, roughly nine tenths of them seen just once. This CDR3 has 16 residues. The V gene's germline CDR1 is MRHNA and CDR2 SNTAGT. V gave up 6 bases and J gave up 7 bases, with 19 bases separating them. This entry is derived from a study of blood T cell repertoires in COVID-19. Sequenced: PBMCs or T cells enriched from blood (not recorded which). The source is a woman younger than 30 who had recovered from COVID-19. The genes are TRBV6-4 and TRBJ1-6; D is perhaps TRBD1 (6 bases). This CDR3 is CASRKSAAGVNSPLHF. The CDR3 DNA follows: TGTGCCAGCAGGAAATCCGCGGCAGGGGTGAATTCACCCCTCCACTTT.